The source of this T cell receptor beta chain is a study of blood T cell repertoires in COVID-19. Turning to the study itself: Each recovered donor of Cohort 3 presented with two negative PCRs, clearance, or symptom resolution.

This CDR3 is built from 17 residues. The trim removed 5 bases at V and 0 bases at J, leaving 7 bases unmatched. In germline, CDR1 is WSHSY, CDR2 SAAADI. The cohort comprised adults aged about 18 to 90 years residing in around 25 US areas. Which cohort a participant joined came from the clinical history participants gave. Assay used: immunoSEQ multiplex PCR; TCRdb lists only in-frame clones, some missing. The sample lists under 200,000 clones, roughly 86% occurring once. The chain joins TRBV10-2 to TRBJ1-5; 10 nucleotides agree with TRBD1. This receptor was taken from a woman aged 40 to 50 in a cohort exposed to, infected with or recovered from COVID-19 (not recorded which). Sequencing was carried out using PBMCs or T cells enriched from blood (not recorded which). In nucleotides, the CDR3 is TGCGCCAGCAGTCTGACAGGGGGCCCCGATAGCAATCAGCCCCAGCATTTT. Translated, it gives CASSLTGGPDSNQPQHF.